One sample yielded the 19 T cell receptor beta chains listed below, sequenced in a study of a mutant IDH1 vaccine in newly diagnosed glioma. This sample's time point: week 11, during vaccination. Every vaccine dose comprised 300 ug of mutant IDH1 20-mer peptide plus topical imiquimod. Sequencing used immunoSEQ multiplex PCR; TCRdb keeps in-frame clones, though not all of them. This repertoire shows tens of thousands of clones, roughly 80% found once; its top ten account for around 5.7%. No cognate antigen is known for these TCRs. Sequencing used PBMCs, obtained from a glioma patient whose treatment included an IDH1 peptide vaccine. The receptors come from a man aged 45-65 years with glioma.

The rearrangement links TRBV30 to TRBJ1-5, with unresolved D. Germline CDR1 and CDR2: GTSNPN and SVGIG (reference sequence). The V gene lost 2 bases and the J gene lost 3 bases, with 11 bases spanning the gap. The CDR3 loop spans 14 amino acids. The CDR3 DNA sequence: TGTGCCTGGAGTCCCGGAGGGAACAATCAGCCCCAGCATTTT. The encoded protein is CAWSPGGNNQPQHF. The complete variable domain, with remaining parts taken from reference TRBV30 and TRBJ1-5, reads SQTIHQWPATLVQPVGSPLSLECTVEGTSNPNLYWYRQAAGRGLQLLFYSVGIGQISSEVPQNLSASRPQDRQFILSSKKLLLSDSGFYLCAWSPGGNNQPQHFGDGTRLSIL.

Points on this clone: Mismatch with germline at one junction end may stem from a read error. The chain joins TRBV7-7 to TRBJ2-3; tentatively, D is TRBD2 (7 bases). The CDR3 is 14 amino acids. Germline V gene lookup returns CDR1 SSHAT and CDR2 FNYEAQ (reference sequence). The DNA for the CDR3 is TGTGCTAGCAGCCGGGGGGCTTACGGCGATACGCAGTATTTT. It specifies CASSRGAYGDTQYF.

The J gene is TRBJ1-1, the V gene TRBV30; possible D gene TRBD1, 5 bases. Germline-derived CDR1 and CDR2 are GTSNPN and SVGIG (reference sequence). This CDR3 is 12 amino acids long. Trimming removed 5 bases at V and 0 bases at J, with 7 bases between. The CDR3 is CAWAGVNTEAFF. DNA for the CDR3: TGTGCCTGGGCGGGGGTGAACACTGAAGCTTTCTTT.

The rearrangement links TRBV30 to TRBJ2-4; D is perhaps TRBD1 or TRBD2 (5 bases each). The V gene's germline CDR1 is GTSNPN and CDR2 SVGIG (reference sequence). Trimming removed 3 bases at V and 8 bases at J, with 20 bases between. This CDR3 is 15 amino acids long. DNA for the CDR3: TGTGCCTGGAGAAGGGCGGGCGCCCTACAGGACATTCAGTACTTC. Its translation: CAWRRAGALQDIQYF.

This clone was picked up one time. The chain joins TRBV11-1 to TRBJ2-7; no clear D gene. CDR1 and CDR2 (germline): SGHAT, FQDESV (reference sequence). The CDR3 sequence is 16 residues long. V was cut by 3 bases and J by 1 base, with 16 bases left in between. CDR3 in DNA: TGTGCCAGCAGCTTGTCCACCAATTTGGGATCCTACGAGCAGTACTTC. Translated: CASSLSTNLGSYEQYF.

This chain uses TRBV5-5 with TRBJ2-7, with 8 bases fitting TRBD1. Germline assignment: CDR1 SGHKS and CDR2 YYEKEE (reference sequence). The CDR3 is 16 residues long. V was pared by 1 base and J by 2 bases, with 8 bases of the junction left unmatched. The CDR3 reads CASSLMRTGKPYEQYF. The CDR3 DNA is TGTGCCAGCAGCTTGATGCGGACAGGGAAACCCTACGAGCAGTACTTC.

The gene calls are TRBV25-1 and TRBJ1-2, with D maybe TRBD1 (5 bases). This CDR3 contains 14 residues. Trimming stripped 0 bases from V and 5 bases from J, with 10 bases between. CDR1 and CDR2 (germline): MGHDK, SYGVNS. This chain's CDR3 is CASSEYNPGYGYTF. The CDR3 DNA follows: TGTGCCAGCAGTGAATATAACCCAGGGTATGGCTACACCTTC.

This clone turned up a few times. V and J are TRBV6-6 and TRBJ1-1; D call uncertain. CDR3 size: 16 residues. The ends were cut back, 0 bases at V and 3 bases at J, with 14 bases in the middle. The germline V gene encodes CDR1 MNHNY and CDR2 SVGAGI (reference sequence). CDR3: CASSYSGSSRDTEAFF. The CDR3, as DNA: TGTGCCAGCAGTTACTCGGGCAGCTCAAGGGACACTGAAGCTTTCTTT.

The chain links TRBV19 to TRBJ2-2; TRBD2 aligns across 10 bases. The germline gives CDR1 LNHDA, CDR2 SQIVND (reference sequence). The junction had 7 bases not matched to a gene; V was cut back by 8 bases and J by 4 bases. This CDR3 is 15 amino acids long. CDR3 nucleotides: TGTGCCAGTCGACTGGGACTAGCGCTCACCGGGGAGCTGTTTTTT. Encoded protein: CASRLGLALTGELFF.

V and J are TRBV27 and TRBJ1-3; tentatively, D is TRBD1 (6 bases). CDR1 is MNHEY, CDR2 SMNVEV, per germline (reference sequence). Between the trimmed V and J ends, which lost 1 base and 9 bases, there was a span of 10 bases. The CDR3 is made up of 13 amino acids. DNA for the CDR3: TGTGCCAGCAGTTTATTAGGGGGAGGCACCATATATTTT. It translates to CASSLLGGGTIYF.

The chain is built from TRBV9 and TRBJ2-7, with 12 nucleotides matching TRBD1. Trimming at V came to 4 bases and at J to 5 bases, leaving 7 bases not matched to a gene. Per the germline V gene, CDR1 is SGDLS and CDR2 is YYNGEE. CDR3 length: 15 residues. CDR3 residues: CASSRSGTGGDEQYF. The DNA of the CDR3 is TGTGCCAGCAGCCGCTCGGGGACAGGGGGCGACGAGCAGTACTTC. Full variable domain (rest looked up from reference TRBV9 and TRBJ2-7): DSGVTQTPKHLITATGQRVTLRCSPRSGDLSVYWYQQSLDQGLQFLIQYYNGEERAKGNILERFSAQQFPDLHSELNLSSLELGDSALYFCASSRSGTGGDEQYFGPGTRLTVT.

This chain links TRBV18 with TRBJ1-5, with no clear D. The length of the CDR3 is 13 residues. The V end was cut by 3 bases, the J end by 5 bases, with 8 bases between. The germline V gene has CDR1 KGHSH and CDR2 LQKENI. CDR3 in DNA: TGTGCCAGCTCACCTTCGAGGGATCAGCCCCAGCATTTT. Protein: CASSPSRDQPQHF.

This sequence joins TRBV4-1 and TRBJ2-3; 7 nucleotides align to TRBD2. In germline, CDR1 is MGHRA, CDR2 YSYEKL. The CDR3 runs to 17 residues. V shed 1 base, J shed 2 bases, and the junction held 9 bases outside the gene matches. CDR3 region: CASSQVTGGIATDTQYF. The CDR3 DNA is TGCGCCAGCAGCCAAGTGACGGGGGGTATAGCCACAGATACGCAGTATTTT.

DNA of the CDR3: TGTGCCAGTAGTATTCGGGGGGGGTACGAAAAACTGTTTTTT. Its protein is CASSIRGGYEKLFF. The V and J genes are TRBV19 and TRBJ1-4, with D possibly TRBD1 on 5 matching bases. Germline loops: CDR1 LNHDA, CDR2 SQIVND (reference sequence). With 3 bases removed from V and 8 bases from J, the gap between germline ends came to 13 bases. The CDR3 is 14 residues long.

In DNA, the CDR3 is TGTGCCAGAAGCCCCAGCGGCCGGGGTTGGACCGGGGAGCTGTTTTTT. Its protein is CARSPSGRGWTGELFF. The rearrangement joins TRBV5-3 to TRBJ2-2, with a tentative D call TRBD2 (5 bases). TRBV5-3 is flagged as an ORF with uncertain function. The CDR3 consists of 16 residues. V lost 4 bases, J lost 5 bases, and 18 bases lay in between.

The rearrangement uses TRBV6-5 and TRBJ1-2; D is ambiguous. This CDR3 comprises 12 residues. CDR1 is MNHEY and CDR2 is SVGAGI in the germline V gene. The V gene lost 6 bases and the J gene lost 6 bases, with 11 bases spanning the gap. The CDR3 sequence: CASRPAAHGYTF. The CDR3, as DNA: TGTGCCAGCAGACCGGCAGCCCATGGCTACACCTTC.

The CDR3 bases are TGTGCCAGCAGCGAGGATGGACAGGGGGTTAATACGCAGTATTTT. This encodes CASSEDGQGVNTQYF. This sequence joins TRBV9 and TRBJ2-3; 10 bases align to TRBD1. The CDR3 runs 15 residues. CDR1 and CDR2 (germline): SGDLS, YYNGEE. The V gene end was trimmed by 3 bases and the J gene end by 7 bases; junction bases not matched to a gene: 8.

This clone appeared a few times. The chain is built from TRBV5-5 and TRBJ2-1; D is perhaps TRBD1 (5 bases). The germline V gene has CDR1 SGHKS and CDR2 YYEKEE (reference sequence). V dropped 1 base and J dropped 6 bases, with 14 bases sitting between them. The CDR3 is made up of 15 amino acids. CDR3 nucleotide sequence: TGTGCCAGCAGCTTGCCTCAGGGATCGGTCAATGAGCAGTTCTTC. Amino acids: CASSLPQGSVNEQFF.

CDR3 loop: CASSLNYGYTF. CDR3 bases: TGTGCCAGCAGCCTTAACTATGGCTACACCTTC. The V and J genes are TRBV5-6 and TRBJ1-2; D unresolved. Germline V gene lookup returns CDR1 SGHDT and CDR2 YYEEEE. This CDR3 is built from 11 residues. V was pared by 4 bases and J by 1 base, with 2 bases between.